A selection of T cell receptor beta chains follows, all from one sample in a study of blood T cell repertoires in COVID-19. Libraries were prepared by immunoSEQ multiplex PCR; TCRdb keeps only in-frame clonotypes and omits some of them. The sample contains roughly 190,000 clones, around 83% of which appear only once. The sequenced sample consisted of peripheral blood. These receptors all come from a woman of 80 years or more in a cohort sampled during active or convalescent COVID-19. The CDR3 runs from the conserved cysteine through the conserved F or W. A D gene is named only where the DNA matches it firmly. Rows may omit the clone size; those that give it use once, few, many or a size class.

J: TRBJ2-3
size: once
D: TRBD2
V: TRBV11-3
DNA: TGTGCCAGCAGCTTAGGGCAGCGGGGGAGCACAGATACGCAGTATTTT
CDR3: CASSLGQRGSTDTQYF

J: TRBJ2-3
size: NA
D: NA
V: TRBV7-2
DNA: TGTGCCAGCAGCCCAAAAGGACTCCCCACAGATACGCAGTATTTT
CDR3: CASSPKGLPTDTQYF

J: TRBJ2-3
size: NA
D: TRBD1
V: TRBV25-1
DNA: TGTGCCAGCAGTGATGACAGGGGCACAGATACGCAGTATTTT
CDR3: CASSDDRGTDTQYF

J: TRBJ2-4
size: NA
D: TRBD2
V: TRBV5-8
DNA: TGTGCCAGCAGCCGACGACTAGCGGGAGACATAGCCAAAAACATTCAGTACTTC
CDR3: CASSRRLAGDIAKNIQYF

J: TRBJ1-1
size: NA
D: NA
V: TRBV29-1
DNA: TGCAGCGTTTCGACAGGGAACACTGAAGCTTTCTTT
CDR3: CSVSTGNTEAFF

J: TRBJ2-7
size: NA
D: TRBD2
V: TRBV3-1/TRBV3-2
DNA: TGTGCCAGCAGCCGCTACCGCGGGACTAGCGGGGTTGGCAACGAGCAGTACTTC
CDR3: CASSRYRGTSGVGNEQYF

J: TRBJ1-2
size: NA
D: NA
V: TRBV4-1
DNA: TGCGCCAGCAGCCAAGCCCGAACAGGTATCGATGGCTACACCTTC
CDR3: CASSQARTGIDGYTF

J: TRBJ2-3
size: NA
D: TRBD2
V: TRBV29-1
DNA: TGCAGCGCCCAAGACGAGGCTAGCGGGGGATATTATGCGGATACGCAGTATTTT
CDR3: CSAQDEASGGYYADTQYF

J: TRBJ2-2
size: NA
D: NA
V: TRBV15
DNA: TGTGCCACCAGCAGAGATCGTACGGGGACCGGGGAGCTGTTTTTT
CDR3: CATSRDRTGTGELFF

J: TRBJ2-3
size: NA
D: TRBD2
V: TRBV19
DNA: TGTGCCACCCGGGAGGGGACTAGCGGGAGGGCAGATACGCAGTATTTT
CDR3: CATREGTSGRADTQYF

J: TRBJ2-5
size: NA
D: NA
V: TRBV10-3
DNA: TGTGCCATCAGTAAAACTAGACAAGAGACCCAGTACTTC
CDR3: CAISKTRQETQYF

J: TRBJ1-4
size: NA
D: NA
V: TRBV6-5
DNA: TGTGCCAGCAGGCGGACAATTGATGAAAAACTGTTTTTT
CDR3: CASRRTIDEKLFF

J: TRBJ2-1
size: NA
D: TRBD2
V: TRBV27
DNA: TGTGCCAGCAGTTCGACCGGACTAGCGGGAGGTCCGCTTAACAACAATGAGCAGTTCTTC
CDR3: CASSSTGLAGGPLNNNEQFF

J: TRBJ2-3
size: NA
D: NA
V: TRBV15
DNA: TGTGCCACCAGCAGTCAGGGTTTCACAGATACGCAGTATTTT
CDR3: CATSSQGFTDTQYF

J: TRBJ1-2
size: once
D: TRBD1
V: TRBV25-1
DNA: TGTGCCACCTACCCGGGACAGGGAAGTGGCTACACCTTC
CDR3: CATYPGQGSGYTF

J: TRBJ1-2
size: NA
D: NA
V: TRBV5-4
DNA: TGTGCCAGCAGCCAAGGACAGACCTATGGCTACACCTTC
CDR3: CASSQGQTYGYTF

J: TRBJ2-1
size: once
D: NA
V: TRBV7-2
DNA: TGTGCCAGCAGCTTAGGTCCCGGCTCCTACAATGAGCAGTTCTTC
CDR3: CASSLGPGSYNEQFF

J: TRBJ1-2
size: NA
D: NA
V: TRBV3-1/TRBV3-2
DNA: TGTGCCAGCAGCCAAGACGGGGCAGGGGACCATGGCTACACCTTC
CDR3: CASSQDGAGDHGYTF

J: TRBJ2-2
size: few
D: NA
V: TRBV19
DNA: TGTGCCAGTAGTGCCACGTGGAGGGGGCGTACCGGGGAGCTGTTTTTT
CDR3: CASSATWRGRTGELFF

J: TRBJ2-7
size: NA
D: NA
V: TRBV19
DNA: TGTGCCAGTAGTTCCACGCATACCTTGAAGTCGAGTCGCGGTATGTACGAGCAGTACTTC
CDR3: CASSSTHTLKSSRGMYEQYF

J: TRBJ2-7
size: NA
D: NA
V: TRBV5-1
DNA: TGCGCCAGCAGTAGGGGACAAAGCTCCTACGAGCAGTACTTC
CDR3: CASSRGQSSYEQYF

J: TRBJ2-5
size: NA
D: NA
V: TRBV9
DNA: TGTGCCAGCAGCGTAGCCCCGGAAGAGACCCAGTACTTC
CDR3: CASSVAPEETQYF

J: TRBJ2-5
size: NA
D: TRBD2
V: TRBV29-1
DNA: TGCAGCGTTGGGGGGAGGGATAGCGGACACCAAGAGACCCAGTACTTC
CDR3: CSVGGRDSGHQETQYF

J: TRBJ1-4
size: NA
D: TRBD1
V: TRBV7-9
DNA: TGTGCCAGCAGCAAGGGACAGGGGGCTGAAAAACTGTTTTTT
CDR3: CASSKGQGAEKLFF

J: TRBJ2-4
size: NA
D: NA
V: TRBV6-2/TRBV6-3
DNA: TGTGCCAGCAGTTACTCGCAGGTTACCAAAAACATTCAGTACTTC
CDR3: CASSYSQVTKNIQYF

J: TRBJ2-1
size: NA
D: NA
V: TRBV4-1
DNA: TGCGCCAGCAGCCGACAACACCCCTACAATGAGCAGTTCTTC
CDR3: CASSRQHPYNEQFF

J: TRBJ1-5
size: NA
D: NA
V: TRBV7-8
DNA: TGTGCCAGCAGCTTGATCCAAGGACTGAATAGCAATCAGCCCCAGCATTTT
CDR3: CASSLIQGLNSNQPQHF

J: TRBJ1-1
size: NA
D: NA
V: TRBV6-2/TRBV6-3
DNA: TGTGCCAGCAGTTACGCCCAGGGGATTCGTATGTTAACTGAAGCTTTCTTT
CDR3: CASSYAQGIRMLTEAFF

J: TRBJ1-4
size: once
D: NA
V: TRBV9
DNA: TGTGCCAGCAGCTCAGCGGGGGGGCTTAATGAAAAACTGTTTTTT
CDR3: CASSSAGGLNEKLFF

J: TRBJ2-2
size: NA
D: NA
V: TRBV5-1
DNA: TGCGCCAGCAGCCTGGGGGGCAACCGACTTTACACCGGGGAGCTGTTTTTT
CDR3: CASSLGGNRLYTGELFF

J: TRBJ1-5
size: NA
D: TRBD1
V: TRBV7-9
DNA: TGTGCCAGCAGCAATACCGGGACAGGGTATCAGCCCCAGCATTTT
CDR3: CASSNTGTGYQPQHF

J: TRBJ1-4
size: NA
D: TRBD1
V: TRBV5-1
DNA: TGCGCCAGCAGCTCCGGGACAGCCTCTGAAAAACTGTTTTTT
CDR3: CASSSGTASEKLFF

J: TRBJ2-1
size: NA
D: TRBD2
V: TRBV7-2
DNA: TGTGCCAGCAGTCCCCTAGCGGGCAATGAGCAGTTCTTC
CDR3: CASSPLAGNEQFF

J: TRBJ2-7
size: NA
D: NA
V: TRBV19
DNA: TGTGCCAGTAGTATAGCTTCAGGGGCTCCGTACGAGCAGTACTTC
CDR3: CASSIASGAPYEQYF

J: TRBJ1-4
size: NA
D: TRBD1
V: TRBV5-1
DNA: TGCGCCAGCAGCGAGGCAGGGGGCAATGAAAAACTGTTTTTT
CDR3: CASSEAGGNEKLFF

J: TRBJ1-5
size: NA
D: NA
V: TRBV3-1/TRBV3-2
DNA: TGTGCCAGCAGCCAAGAGGGGGGGAACAATCAGCCCCAGCATTTT
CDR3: CASSQEGGNNQPQHF

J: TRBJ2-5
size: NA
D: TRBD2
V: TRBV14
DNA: TGTGCCAGCAGCCACTACTGGGGGGAGGGGATCCAAGAGACCCAGTACTTC
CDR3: CASSHYWGEGIQETQYF

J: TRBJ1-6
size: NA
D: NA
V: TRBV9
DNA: TGTGCCAGCAGCGTAGGCGGGGGGCCAGGTAATTCACCCCTCCACTTT
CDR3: CASSVGGGPGNSPLHF

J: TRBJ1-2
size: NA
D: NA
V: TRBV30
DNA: TGTGCCTGGAGTCTGGAGGGCTTCTACACCTTC
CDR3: CAWSLEGFYTF